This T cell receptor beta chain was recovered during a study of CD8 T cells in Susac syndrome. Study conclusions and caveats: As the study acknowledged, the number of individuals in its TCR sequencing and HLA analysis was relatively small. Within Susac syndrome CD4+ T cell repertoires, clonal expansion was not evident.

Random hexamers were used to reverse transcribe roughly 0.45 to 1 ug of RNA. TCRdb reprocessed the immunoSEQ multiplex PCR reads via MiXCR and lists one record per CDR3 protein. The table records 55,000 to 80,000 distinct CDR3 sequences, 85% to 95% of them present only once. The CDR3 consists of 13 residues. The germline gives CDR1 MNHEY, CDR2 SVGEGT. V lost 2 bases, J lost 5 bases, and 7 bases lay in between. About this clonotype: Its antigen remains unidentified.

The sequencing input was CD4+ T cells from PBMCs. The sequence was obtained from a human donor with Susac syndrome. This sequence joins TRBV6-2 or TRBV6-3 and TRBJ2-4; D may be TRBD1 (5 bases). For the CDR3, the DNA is TGTGCCAGCAGTTACCAGGGCCAAAACATTCAGTACTTC. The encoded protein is CASSYQGQNIQYF.